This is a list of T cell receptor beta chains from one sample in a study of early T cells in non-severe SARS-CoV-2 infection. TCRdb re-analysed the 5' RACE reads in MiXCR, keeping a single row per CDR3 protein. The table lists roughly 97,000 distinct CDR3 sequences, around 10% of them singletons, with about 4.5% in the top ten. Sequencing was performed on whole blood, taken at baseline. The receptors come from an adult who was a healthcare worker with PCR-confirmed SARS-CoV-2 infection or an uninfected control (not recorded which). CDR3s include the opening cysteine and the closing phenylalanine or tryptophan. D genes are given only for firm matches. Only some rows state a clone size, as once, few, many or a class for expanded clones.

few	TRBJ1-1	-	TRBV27	CASNRGQNTEAFF	TGTGCCAGCAACCGGGGGCAAAACACTGAAGCTTTCTTT
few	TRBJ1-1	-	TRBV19	CASGTGGTEAFF	TGTGCCAGTGGTACGGGAGGGACTGAAGCTTTCTTT
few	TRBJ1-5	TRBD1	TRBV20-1	CSARGQGVNQPQHF	TGCAGTGCTAGAGGACAGGGGGTTAATCAGCCCCAGCATTTT
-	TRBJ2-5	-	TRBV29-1	CSVDSSAYQETQYF	TGCAGCGTTGATTCTAGCGCATACCAAGAGACCCAGTACTTC
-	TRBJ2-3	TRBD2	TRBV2	CASSVASGFADTQYF	TGTGCCAGCAGTGTTGCTAGCGGGTTCGCAGATACGCAGTATTTT
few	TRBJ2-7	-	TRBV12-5	CASGWATTRIEQYF	TGTGCTAGTGGTTGGGCGACCACTCGAATCGAGCAGTACTTC
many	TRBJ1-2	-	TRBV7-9	CASSNGNYGYTF	TGTGCCAGCAGTAATGGGAACTATGGCTACACCTTC
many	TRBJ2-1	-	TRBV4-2	CASSQEKPSYNEQFF	TGTGCCAGCAGCCAAGAAAAGCCCTCCTACAATGAGCAGTTCTTC
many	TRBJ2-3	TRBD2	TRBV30	CAHGGGSGTDTQYF	TGTGCCCACGGGGGGGGATCTGGCACAGATACGCAGTATTTT
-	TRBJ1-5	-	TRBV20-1	CSAQGGNQPQHF	TGCAGTGCCCAAGGGGGTAATCAGCCCCAGCATTTT
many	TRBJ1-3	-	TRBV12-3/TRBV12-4	CASSRQEISSSGNTIYF	TGTGCCAGCAGTCGACAGGAAATAAGTTCCTCTGGAAACACCATATATTTT
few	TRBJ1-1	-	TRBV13	CANRIGGTEAFF	TGTGCCAACCGCATCGGGGGGACTGAAGCTTTCTTT
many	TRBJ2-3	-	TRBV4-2	CASSQEVEGPTDTQYF	TGTGCCAGCAGCCAAGAAGTGGAGGGCCCCACAGATACGCAGTATTTT
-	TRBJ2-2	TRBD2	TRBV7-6	CASSPPTAGSSWNTGELFF	TGTGCCAGCAGCCCTCCGACAGCGGGGAGTTCGTGGAACACCGGGGAGCTGTTTTTT
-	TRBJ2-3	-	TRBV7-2	CASSHDVRTDTQYF	TGTGCCAGCAGCCACGACGTGCGCACAGATACGCAGTATTTT
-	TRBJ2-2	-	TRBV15	CATSRDRDSNTGELFF	TGTGCCACCAGCAGAGACAGGGACTCGAACACCGGGGAGCTGTTTTTT
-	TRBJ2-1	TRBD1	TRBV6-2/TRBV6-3	CASSTLSGQEYNEQFF	TGTGCCAGCAGTACCCTTTCGGGACAGGAATACAATGAGCAGTTCTTC
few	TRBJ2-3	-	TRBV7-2	CASSLQSGSTDTQYF	TGTGCCAGCAGCTTACAGTCGGGAAGCACAGATACGCAGTATTTT
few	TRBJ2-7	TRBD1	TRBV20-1	CSARGTGNDHEQYF	TGCAGTGCTAGAGGGACAGGGAACGACCACGAGCAGTACTTC
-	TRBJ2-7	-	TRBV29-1	CSVGQGVHEQYF	TGCAGCGTTGGGCAGGGAGTCCACGAGCAGTACTTC
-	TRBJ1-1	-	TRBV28	CASRTQGFNTEAFF	TGTGCCAGCAGGACACAGGGTTTTAACACTGAAGCTTTCTTT
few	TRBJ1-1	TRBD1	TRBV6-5	CASSYSDRENTEAFF	TGTGCCAGCAGTTACTCGGACAGGGAGAACACTGAAGCTTTCTTT
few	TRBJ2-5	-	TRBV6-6	CASSLGPPQETQYF	TGTGCCAGCAGTTTGGGACCGCCCCAAGAGACCCAGTACTTC
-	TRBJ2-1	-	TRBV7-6	CASSLAINYQSSYNEQFF	TGTGCCAGCAGCTTAGCTATCAACTACCAAAGCTCCTACAATGAGCAGTTCTTC
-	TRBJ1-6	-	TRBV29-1	CSVRTYGTPNSPLHF	TGCAGCGTACGGACGTATGGGACGCCTAATTCACCCCTCCACTTT
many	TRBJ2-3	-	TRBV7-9	CASSPPGRDTQYF	TGTGCCAGCAGCCCCCCGGGTCGGGATACGCAGTATTTT
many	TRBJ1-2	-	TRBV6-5	CASSYWKDGYGYTF	TGTGCCAGCAGTTATTGGAAGGACGGCTATGGCTACACCTTC
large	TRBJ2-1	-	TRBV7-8	CASSLEGHNEQFF	TGTGCCAGCAGCTTAGAAGGCCACAATGAGCAGTTCTTC
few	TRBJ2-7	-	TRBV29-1	CSVGEVDYEQYF	TGCAGCGTTGGAGAGGTTGACTACGAGCAGTACTTC
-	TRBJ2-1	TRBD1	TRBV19	CATRDRENSYNEQFF	TGTGCCACCCGGGACAGGGAAAACTCCTACAATGAGCAGTTCTTC
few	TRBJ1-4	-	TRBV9	CASSVGGGRGEKLFF	TGTGCCAGCAGCGTAGGCGGGGGGCGAGGTGAAAAACTGTTTTTT
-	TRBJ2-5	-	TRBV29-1	CSVVDTETQYF	TGCAGCGTTGTTGACACCGAGACCCAGTACTTC
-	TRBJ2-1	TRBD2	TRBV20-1	CSARDSGLAGGWQFF	TGCAGTGCTAGAGATTCGGGGCTAGCGGGAGGTTGGCAGTTCTTC
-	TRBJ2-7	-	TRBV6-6	CASRGDGRNAEQYF	TGTGCCAGCAGAGGGGATGGGAGGAACGCCGAGCAGTACTTC
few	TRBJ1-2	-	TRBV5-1	CASSIDSGYGYTF	TGCGCCAGCAGCATAGACTCGGGCTATGGCTACACCTTC
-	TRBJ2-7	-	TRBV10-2	CASRMSGVTYEQYF	TGCGCCAGCAGAATGTCAGGAGTAACCTACGAGCAGTACTTC